The rows below give T cell receptor beta chains drawn from one sample of a study of blood T cell repertoires in COVID-19. Sequencing was performed with immunoSEQ multiplex PCR; in TCRdb, only in-frame clones are kept and a portion is missing. The profile covers roughly 140,000 clones, with around 81% appearing a single time and roughly 7.7% taken by the ten largest. The specimen sequenced was peripheral blood. The receptors stem from a human donor with acute or convalescent COVID-19. The donor label of this sample is uncertain. The CDR3 runs from the conserved cysteine through the conserved F or W. D genes are given only for firm matches. For some rows the clone size is stated as once, few or many, or as a class when expanded; others skip it.

clone size: once
D gene: .
CDR3 length: 19
J gene: TRBJ2-2
V gene: TRBV19
CDR3 protein: CASSPRVLEGDSNTGELFF
CDR3 DNA: TGTGCCAGTAGTCCCCGAGTCCTGGAGGGGGACAGTAACACCGGGGAGCTGTTTTTT

clone size: .
D gene: .
CDR3 length: 19
J gene: TRBJ2-1
V gene: TRBV15
CDR3 protein: CATSTYGGGLPSSYNEQFF
CDR3 DNA: TGTGCCACCAGCACTTATGGCGGGGGCCTACCTAGCTCCTACAATGAGCAGTTCTTC

clone size: .
D gene: .
CDR3 length: 15
J gene: TRBJ1-2
V gene: TRBV4-2
CDR3 protein: CASSQAAGDNYGYTF
CDR3 DNA: TGTGCCAGCAGCCAGGCGGCCGGGGATAACTATGGCTACACCTTC

clone size: few
D gene: .
CDR3 length: 16
J gene: TRBJ1-2
V gene: TRBV10-3
CDR3 protein: CAISESQTLLSYGYTF
CDR3 DNA: TGTGCCATCAGTGAGTCCCAGACACTCCTGAGCTATGGCTACACCTTC

clone size: .
D gene: .
CDR3 length: 13
J gene: TRBJ1-2
V gene: TRBV12-3/TRBV12-4
CDR3 protein: CASSHRSNYGYTF
CDR3 DNA: TGTGCCAGCAGCCACAGGTCTAACTATGGCTACACCTTC

clone size: .
D gene: .
CDR3 length: 16
J gene: TRBJ1-2
V gene: TRBV4-1
CDR3 protein: CASSQVDTLAFYGYTF
CDR3 DNA: TGCGCCAGCAGCCAAGTGGACACCCTGGCGTTCTATGGCTACACCTTC

clone size: few
D gene: TRBD2
CDR3 length: 15
J gene: TRBJ2-1
V gene: TRBV19
CDR3 protein: CASSIGSGGGDEQFF
CDR3 DNA: TGTGCCAGTAGTATAGGTAGCGGGGGTGGAGATGAGCAGTTCTTC

clone size: .
D gene: TRBD1
CDR3 length: 14
J gene: TRBJ1-2
V gene: TRBV6-6
CDR3 protein: CASSLQGKDYGYTF
CDR3 DNA: TGTGCCAGCAGCTTACAGGGGAAGGACTATGGCTACACCTTC

clone size: many
D gene: .
CDR3 length: 16
J gene: TRBJ1-1
V gene: TRBV6-1
CDR3 protein: CASSEVTAGRGTEAFF
CDR3 DNA: TGTGCCAGCAGTGAAGTTACGGCAGGGAGGGGGACTGAAGCTTTCTTT

clone size: .
D gene: .
CDR3 length: 14
J gene: TRBJ1-1
V gene: TRBV11-1
CDR3 protein: CASSVREGRAEAFF
CDR3 DNA: TGTGCCAGCAGCGTGCGGGAGGGGAGGGCTGAAGCTTTCTTT

clone size: .
D gene: TRBD1
CDR3 length: 12
J gene: TRBJ1-1
V gene: TRBV2
CDR3 protein: CAVKGQVGGAFF
CDR3 DNA: TGTGCCGTTAAGGGACAGGTCGGAGGGGCTTTCTTT

clone size: .
D gene: .
CDR3 length: 13
J gene: TRBJ1-2
V gene: TRBV24-1
CDR3 protein: CATSEGLFHGYTF
CDR3 DNA: TGTGCCACCAGTGAGGGACTCTTCCACGGCTACACCTTC

clone size: .
D gene: TRBD1
CDR3 length: 13
J gene: TRBJ2-7
V gene: TRBV25-1
CDR3 protein: CASRQGLSYEQYF
CDR3 DNA: TGTGCCAGCAGACAGGGGCTCTCCTACGAGCAGTACTTC

clone size: .
D gene: TRBD1
CDR3 length: 14
J gene: TRBJ2-7
V gene: TRBV13
CDR3 protein: CASSAGTGDYEQYF
CDR3 DNA: TGTGCCAGCAGCGCCGGGACAGGAGACTACGAGCAGTACTTC

clone size: .
D gene: .
CDR3 length: 15
J gene: TRBJ1-1
V gene: TRBV6-5
CDR3 protein: CASRILGEGNTEAFF
CDR3 DNA: TGTGCCAGCAGAATCTTAGGGGAGGGGAACACTGAAGCTTTCTTT

clone size: few
D gene: TRBD1
CDR3 length: 12
J gene: TRBJ1-2
V gene: TRBV7-9
CDR3 protein: CASSRDSYGYTF
CDR3 DNA: TGTGCCAGCAGCCGGGACAGCTATGGCTACACCTTC

clone size: once
D gene: .
CDR3 length: 14
J gene: TRBJ2-6
V gene: TRBV19
CDR3 protein: CASTVVAGANVLTF
CDR3 DNA: TGTGCCAGTACCGTAGTAGCCGGGGCCAACGTCCTGACTTTC

clone size: once
D gene: .
CDR3 length: 14
J gene: TRBJ2-7
V gene: TRBV18
CDR3 protein: CASSPQGRPYEQYF
CDR3 DNA: TGTGCCAGCTCACCCCAGGGTCGGCCCTACGAGCAGTACTTC

clone size: .
D gene: .
CDR3 length: 12
J gene: TRBJ1-5
V gene: TRBV7-9
CDR3 protein: CASSRVGQPQHF
CDR3 DNA: TGTGCCAGCAGCCGGGTAGGCCAGCCCCAGCATTTT

clone size: .
D gene: TRBD1
CDR3 length: 18
J gene: TRBJ1-6
V gene: TRBV6-2/TRBV6-3
CDR3 protein: CASSYSTGSGSYNSPLHF
CDR3 DNA: TGTGCCAGCAGTTACTCGACAGGGTCCGGCTCCTATAATTCACCCCTCCACTTT

clone size: .
D gene: .
CDR3 length: 12
J gene: TRBJ1-1
V gene: TRBV6-5
CDR3 protein: CASSRDPPEAFF
CDR3 DNA: TGTGCCAGCAGCAGGGATCCCCCTGAAGCTTTCTTT

clone size: .
D gene: .
CDR3 length: 14
J gene: TRBJ1-2
V gene: TRBV15
CDR3 protein: CATSRGQRGDGYTF
CDR3 DNA: TGTGCCACCAGCAGGGGACAAAGGGGTGATGGCTACACCTTC

clone size: .
D gene: .
CDR3 length: 14
J gene: TRBJ2-1
V gene: TRBV9
CDR3 protein: CASSVSVSQDEQFF
CDR3 DNA: TGTGCCAGCAGCGTCTCCGTCTCACAGGATGAGCAGTTCTTC

clone size: .
D gene: TRBD2
CDR3 length: 14
J gene: TRBJ2-5
V gene: TRBV5-1
CDR3 protein: CASSGGGTQETQYF
CDR3 DNA: TGCGCCAGCAGCGGGGGGGGAACCCAAGAGACCCAGTACTTC

clone size: .
D gene: .
CDR3 length: 14
J gene: TRBJ1-6
V gene: TRBV5-1
CDR3 protein: CASSLREKNSPLHF
CDR3 DNA: TGCGCCAGCAGCCTCCGGGAGAAGAATTCACCCCTCCACTTT

clone size: .
D gene: .
CDR3 length: 14
J gene: TRBJ1-1
V gene: TRBV18
CDR3 protein: CASSSRTENTEAFF
CDR3 DNA: TGTGCCAGCTCTTCACGGACAGAGAACACTGAAGCTTTCTTT

clone size: .
D gene: TRBD1
CDR3 length: 16
J gene: TRBJ2-5
V gene: TRBV11-2
CDR3 protein: CASSVDRERAVGAQYF
CDR3 DNA: TGTGCCAGCAGCGTCGACAGGGAAAGGGCCGTTGGGGCCCAGTACTTC

clone size: .
D gene: .
CDR3 length: 14
J gene: TRBJ2-2
V gene: TRBV7-9
CDR3 protein: CASSVLAKTGELFF
CDR3 DNA: TGTGCCAGCAGCGTCCTAGCCAAGACGGGGGAGCTGTTTTTT

clone size: .
D gene: .
CDR3 length: 15
J gene: TRBJ1-3
V gene: TRBV6-5
CDR3 protein: CASSYATGSGNTIYF
CDR3 DNA: TGTGCCAGCAGTTACGCGACAGGCTCTGGAAACACCATATATTTT

clone size: once
D gene: TRBD1
CDR3 length: 14
J gene: TRBJ1-4
V gene: TRBV4-1
CDR3 protein: CASSQETGYSSGFF
CDR3 DNA: TGCGCCAGCAGCCAAGAGACAGGGTACTCCTCAGGGTTTTTT

clone size: once
D gene: .
CDR3 length: 14
J gene: TRBJ1-1
V gene: TRBV5-1
CDR3 protein: CASSPDTGLTEAFF
CDR3 DNA: TGCGCCAGCAGCCCGGACACAGGGCTCACTGAAGCTTTCTTT

clone size: .
D gene: .
CDR3 length: 13
J gene: TRBJ1-1
V gene: TRBV21-1
CDR3 protein: CASSTRFFTEAFF
CDR3 DNA: TGTGCCAGCAGCACCCGGTTCTTCACTGAAGCTTTCTTT

clone size: few
D gene: .
CDR3 length: 14
J gene: TRBJ1-3
V gene: TRBV7-9
CDR3 protein: CASSLGASGNTIYF
CDR3 DNA: TGTGCCAGCAGCTTAGGAGCCTCTGGAAACACCATATATTTT

clone size: .
D gene: .
CDR3 length: 14
J gene: TRBJ2-7
V gene: TRBV9
CDR3 protein: CASSPGVAAYEQYF
CDR3 DNA: TGTGCCAGCAGCCCCGGGGTAGCGGCTTACGAGCAGTACTTC

clone size: once
D gene: TRBD1
CDR3 length: 13
J gene: TRBJ1-2
V gene: TRBV5-6
CDR3 protein: CASSFGQGGGYTF
CDR3 DNA: TGTGCCAGCAGCTTTGGACAGGGAGGGGGCTACACCTTC

clone size: .
D gene: .
CDR3 length: 14
J gene: TRBJ1-1
V gene: TRBV2
CDR3 protein: CASSDWGRNTEAFF
CDR3 DNA: TGTGCCAGCAGTGACTGGGGCCGAAACACTGAAGCTTTCTTT

clone size: once
D gene: .
CDR3 length: 12
J gene: TRBJ1-4
V gene: TRBV19
CDR3 protein: CASSITQEKLFF
CDR3 DNA: TGTGCCAGTAGTATTACCCAGGAAAAACTGTTTTTT

clone size: .
D gene: .
CDR3 length: 14
J gene: TRBJ1-1
V gene: TRBV10-1
CDR3 protein: CASSEGQLNTEAFF
CDR3 DNA: TGCGCCAGCAGTGAGGGGCAGCTGAACACTGAAGCTTTCTTT

clone size: .
D gene: TRBD1
CDR3 length: 15
J gene: TRBJ1-5
V gene: TRBV24-1
CDR3 protein: CATRTGQYSNQPQHF
CDR3 DNA: TGTGCCACCAGGACGGGACAGTATAGCAATCAGCCCCAGCATTTT

clone size: .
D gene: TRBD1
CDR3 length: 17
J gene: TRBJ2-2
V gene: TRBV4-1
CDR3 protein: CASSPFTGTGHTGELFF
CDR3 DNA: TGCGCCAGCAGCCCTTTTACCGGGACAGGTCACACCGGGGAGCTGTTTTTT

clone size: .
D gene: .
CDR3 length: 16
J gene: TRBJ1-3
V gene: TRBV5-1
CDR3 protein: CASSAGQPGSGNTIYF
CDR3 DNA: TGCGCCAGCAGCGCCGGACAGCCCGGCTCTGGAAACACCATATATTTT

clone size: .
D gene: .
CDR3 length: 12
J gene: TRBJ2-7
V gene: TRBV6-5
CDR3 protein: CASSYRGYEQYF
CDR3 DNA: TGTGCCAGCAGTTATAGGGGGTACGAGCAGTACTTC

clone size: .
D gene: .
CDR3 length: 11
J gene: TRBJ1-1
V gene: TRBV19
CDR3 protein: CASSPGWEAFF
CDR3 DNA: TGTGCCAGTAGCCCGGGTTGGGAAGCTTTCTTT

clone size: .
D gene: .
CDR3 length: 16
J gene: TRBJ2-2
V gene: TRBV24-1
CDR3 protein: CATSGPQGANTGELFF
CDR3 DNA: TGTGCCACCAGTGGCCCGCAGGGCGCGAACACCGGGGAGCTGTTTTTT

clone size: .
D gene: TRBD1
CDR3 length: 15
J gene: TRBJ2-3
V gene: TRBV14
CDR3 protein: CASSQEEQGVDTQYF
CDR3 DNA: TGTGCCAGCAGCCAAGAGGAACAGGGGGTAGATACGCAGTATTTT

clone size: .
D gene: .
CDR3 length: 12
J gene: TRBJ1-1
V gene: TRBV5-4
CDR3 protein: CASSSTNTEAFF
CDR3 DNA: TGTGCCAGCAGCTCGACTAACACTGAAGCTTTCTTT

clone size: .
D gene: TRBD2
CDR3 length: 17
J gene: TRBJ2-3
V gene: TRBV28
CDR3 protein: CASRPIGTSGGSLTQYF
CDR3 DNA: TGTGCCAGCAGGCCAATCGGGACTAGCGGGGGGAGCTTGACGCAGTATTTT

clone size: .
D gene: .
CDR3 length: 17
J gene: TRBJ2-2
V gene: TRBV11-3
CDR3 protein: CASSLETGSRGTGELFF
CDR3 DNA: TGTGCCAGCAGCTTAGAGACAGGCTCTAGGGGCACCGGGGAGCTGTTTTTT

clone size: once
D gene: .
CDR3 length: 15
J gene: TRBJ1-3
V gene: TRBV9
CDR3 protein: CASSAFRGSGNTIYF
CDR3 DNA: TGTGCCAGCAGCGCATTCAGGGGTTCTGGAAACACCATATATTTT

clone size: .
D gene: .
CDR3 length: 14
J gene: TRBJ1-1
V gene: TRBV5-1
CDR3 protein: CASSTPGVRTEAFF
CDR3 DNA: TGCGCCAGCAGCACCCCGGGGGTGAGGACTGAAGCTTTCTTT

clone size: .
D gene: .
CDR3 length: 14
J gene: TRBJ1-2
V gene: TRBV3-1/TRBV3-2
CDR3 protein: CASNPDFSNYGYTF
CDR3 DNA: TGTGCCAGCAATCCGGACTTTAGTAACTATGGCTACACCTTC

clone size: .
D gene: TRBD1
CDR3 length: 15
J gene: TRBJ1-1
V gene: TRBV2
CDR3 protein: CASRLHRTGSTEAFF
CDR3 DNA: TGTGCCAGCCGCTTGCACCGGACAGGGAGCACTGAAGCTTTCTTT